Below are 12 T cell receptor beta chains sequenced from a single sample in a study of shared clonotypes between healthy human individuals. CD45RO-negative, CCR7-positively selected cells formed the naive CD8 fraction, excluding terminally differentiated effector memory CD45RA+ cells. Generated by immunoSEQ multiplex PCR, the TCRdb table keeps only in-frame clones and is missing some. The sample lists roughly 2 million clones, just under 95% occurring once. Sequencing was carried out using naive CD8+ T cells sorted from blood. The receptors shown here come from a man between 18 and 29 years old in good health.

This clone was picked up one time. The J gene is TRBJ1-4, the V gene TRBV28, with D possibly TRBD1 on 6 matching bases. Trimming pared 5 bases from V and 7 bases from J, leaving 14 bases between. Germline V lookup: CDR1 MDHEN, CDR2 SYDVKM. This CDR3 is built from 14 residues. CDR3 protein: CASSQQGVAEKLFF. The CDR3 DNA reads TGTGCCAGCAGTCAACAGGGTGTAGCTGAAAAACTGTTTTTT.

The V call is TRBV9, the J call TRBJ2-1; the match to TRBD2 covers 12 bases. V dropped 4 bases and J dropped 0; count of bases not matched to a gene: 8. Germline lookup yields CDR1 SGDLS and CDR2 YYNGEE. There are 18 residues in the CDR3. CDR3 sequence reads: CASSPSGGAPSSYNEQFF. As DNA, the CDR3 is TGTGCCAGCAGCCCTAGCGGGGGGGCCCCGAGCTCCTACAATGAGCAGTTCTTC.

The chain uses TRBV13 and TRBJ2-3; D gene ambiguous. The V end lost 3 bases, the J end lost 8 bases, and 15 bases lay between the germline ends. The CDR3 loop spans 14 amino acids. CDR1 PRHDT and CDR2 FYEKMQ come from the germline V gene (reference sequence). CDR3: CASSFPPQDGTQYF. CDR3 coding DNA: TGTGCCAGCAGCTTTCCCCCCCAGGATGGTACGCAGTATTTT.

The CDR3 protein is CASSLVGQGIGYTF. CDR3 coding DNA: TGTGCCAGCAGCTTAGTAGGACAGGGGATCGGCTACACCTTC. The chain is built from TRBV7-9 and TRBJ1-2; 9 bases match TRBD1. Germline values: CDR1 SEHNR, CDR2 FQNEAQ (reference sequence). The J segment lost 8 bases and the V segment lost 1 base, leaving 5 bases of the junction unmatched. The length of the CDR3 is 14 residues.

The DNA for the CDR3 is TGCGCCAGCAGCGACCGACAGGGCTTGAACACTGAAGCTTTCTTT. Translation: CASSDRQGLNTEAFF. The genes are TRBV5-1 and TRBJ1-1; TRBD1 matches 7 bases. The CDR3 runs 15 residues. Per the germline V gene, CDR1 is SGHRS and CDR2 is YFSETQ. Losses at the gene ends were 4 bases for V and 0 bases for J; bases not matched to a gene: 6.

This clone has just one count. The chain combines TRBV7-9 with TRBJ2-7; 9 nucleotides agree with TRBD1. J was trimmed by 5 bases and V by 8 bases; bases with no gene match: 13. Germline values: CDR1 SEHNR, CDR2 FQNEAQ (reference sequence). The CDR3 consists of 15 residues. CDR3 bases: TGTGCCAGCGGACTTTGGACAGGGGCCGTGGACGAGCAGTACTTC. Translation gives CASGLWTGAVDEQYF.

V and J are TRBV25-1 and TRBJ2-5; D unresolved. Germline V gene data show CDR1 as MGHDK and CDR2 as SYGVNS. The V and J ends lost 6 bases and 5 bases respectively, with 10 bases between them. The CDR3 extends over 12 amino acids. The CDR3 sequence: CASRAGGETQYF. The CDR3, as DNA: TGTGCCAGCAGAGCAGGTGGGGAGACCCAGTACTTC. The full variable domain, rest sourced from reference TRBV25-1 and TRBJ2-5, is EADIYQTPRYLVIGTGKKITLECSQTMGHDKMYWYQQDPGMELHLIHYSYGVNSTEKGDLSSESTVSRIRTEHFPLTLESARPSHTSQYLCASRAGGETQYFGPGTRLLVL.

The chain recombines TRBV6-5 with TRBJ1-2; D might be TRBD1 (5 bases). With 8 bases removed from V and 4 bases from J, the gap between germline ends came to 14 bases. The germline gives CDR1 MNHEY, CDR2 SVGAGI. The CDR3 sequence is 13 residues long. In DNA, the CDR3 is TGTGCCAGCGGGATTCTCCAGGGCTATGGCTACACCTTC. Its protein product is CASGILQGYGYTF.

The V call is TRBV7-8, the J call TRBJ2-5; D is uncertain. Trimming stripped 5 bases from V and 0 bases from J, with 7 bases between. Germline CDR1 reads SGHVS; CDR2 reads FQNEAQ. The CDR3 loop spans 13 amino acids. CDR3 DNA sequence: TGTGCCAGCAGCCCTTGGGACCAAGAGACCCAGTACTTC. It specifies CASSPWDQETQYF.

V is TRBV9 and J is TRBJ2-2; 7 bases line up with TRBD2. In germline, CDR1 is SGDLS, CDR2 YYNGEE. This CDR3 comprises 18 residues. The J segment lost 6 bases and the V segment lost 3 bases, leaving 17 bases of the junction unmatched. The CDR3 DNA reads as TGTGCCAGCAGCGGAGATGCTGGGGAGGGGAAGTTGGCCGGGGAGCTGTTTTTT. This gives the protein CASSGDAGEGKLAGELFF.

For the CDR3, the DNA is TGTGCCAGCACGGGTATCGGGCTCACAGATACGCAGTATTTT. The encoded protein is CASTGIGLTDTQYF. The chain links TRBV27 to TRBJ2-3; D call uncertain. The CDR3 is made up of 14 amino acids. CDR1 is MNHEY and CDR2 is SMNVEV in the germline V gene (reference sequence). Trimming stripped 7 bases from V and 2 bases from J, with 13 bases between.

V gene TRBV6-5 combines with J gene TRBJ1-2; D might be TRBD1 (6 bases). This CDR3 is 14 amino acids long. Trimming took 7 bases from V and 10 from J, leaving 22 bases between them. Germline assignment: CDR1 MNHEY and CDR2 SVGAGI. DNA of the CDR3: TGTGCCAGCATTAATTTGGCACAGGGAGGACTCTACACCTTC. Its protein is CASINLAQGGLYTF.